These 29 T cell receptor beta chains were sequenced from one sample in a study of blood T cell repertoires in COVID-19. The data were produced by immunoSEQ multiplex PCR, yet TCRdb's version contains in-frame clones alone and is incomplete. The table has about 200,000 clones, approximately 80% seen once. The sequenced material came from PBMCs or T cells enriched from blood (not recorded which). The receptors derive from a man aged 40-50 years who had recovered from COVID-19.

The rearrangement links TRBV10-3 to TRBJ1-1; D unclear. The CDR3 sequence is 14 residues long. The germline CDR1 and CDR2 sequences are ENHRY and SYGVKD. V lost 0 bases, J lost 1 base, and 6 bases lay in between. The CDR3 is CAISESTGNTEAFF. DNA for the CDR3: TGTGCCATCAGTGAGTCGACGGGGAACACTGAAGCTTTCTTT.

The V and J genes are TRBV5-4 and TRBJ1-2; no reliable D call. V shed 4 bases and J shed 6 bases, with 16 bases lying between them. CDR1 is SGHNT, CDR2 YYREEE, per germline (reference sequence). The CDR3 loop spans 14 amino acids. The CDR3: CASSLKWTLNGYTF. Written as DNA, the CDR3 is TGTGCCAGCAGCCTAAAATGGACTCTTAATGGCTACACCTTC.

The chain recombines TRBV6-5 with TRBJ2-7; maybe TRBD2 (5 bases). The CDR3 has 12 residues. Trimming pared 8 bases from V and 2 bases from J, leaving 10 bases between. Germline CDR1 reads MNHEY; CDR2 reads SVGAGI. The CDR3 protein is CASESGAYEQYF. The CDR3, as DNA: TGTGCCAGCGAATCCGGGGCCTACGAGCAGTACTTC.

This chain uses TRBV12-5 with TRBJ1-6; 7 positions agree with TRBD1. The trim removed 5 bases at V and 0 bases at J, leaving 13 bases unmatched. This CDR3 is 19 amino acids long. Germline CDR1 is LGHNT and CDR2 is FRNRAP. The chain's CDR3 is CASGTHRGARGSYNSPLHF. The CDR3 bases are TGTGCTAGTGGTACCCACAGGGGAGCTCGGGGCTCCTATAATTCACCCCTCCACTTT.

V and J are TRBV9 and TRBJ2-3, with no clear D. Trimming pared 0 bases from V and 5 bases from J, leaving 10 bases between. The CDR3 totals 14 residues. In germline, CDR1 is SGDLS, CDR2 YYNGEE. CDR3 in DNA: TGTGCCAGCAGCGTAGTGTGGAGTCGAGATACGCAGTATTTT. This gives the protein CASSVVWSRDTQYF.

The chain combines TRBV19 with TRBJ1-5; 8 bases align to TRBD1. J lost 2 bases, V lost 6 bases, and 6 bases had no gene match. This CDR3 region has 15 residues. Germline assignment: CDR1 LNHDA and CDR2 SQIVND (reference sequence). CDR3 nucleotide sequence: TGTGCCAGTAGGTTACTGGGACAGGGCAATCAGCCCCAGCATTTT. This sequence encodes CASRLLGQGNQPQHF.

The CDR3, as DNA: TGTGCCAGCAGCTCAAAGTTAACTCCCGGAGAGAATCAGCCCCAGCATTTT. This codes for CASSSKLTPGENQPQHF. J is TRBJ1-5 and V is TRBV7-8; D ambiguous. There are 17 residues in the CDR3. The germline CDR1 and CDR2 sequences are SGHVS and FQNEAQ. V was trimmed by 4 bases and J by 4 bases, leaving 20 bases between them.

The rearrangement joins TRBV19 to TRBJ1-2; D remains unclear. From germline, CDR1 is LNHDA and CDR2 SQIVND (reference sequence). CDR3 length equals 13 residues. V was cut by 7 bases and J by 3 bases, with 12 bases left in between. The CDR3 loop is CASIGQTYYGYTF. In DNA, the CDR3 is TGTGCCAGTATCGGTCAGACTTACTATGGCTACACCTTC.

The J gene is TRBJ2-2, the V gene TRBV29-1; tentatively, D is TRBD1 (5 bases). V lost 3 bases to trimming and J lost 6 bases, with 20 bases between them. Looked up from germline, CDR1 is SQVTM and CDR2 is ANQGSEA. The CDR3 is made up of 16 amino acids. This CDR3 reads CSVEGIFQGWAGELFF. CDR3 DNA sequence: TGCAGCGTTGAGGGTATTTTTCAGGGTTGGGCCGGGGAGCTGTTTTTT.

The rearrangement joins TRBV19 to TRBJ2-3; 10 bases agree with TRBD2. The V gene end was trimmed by 7 bases and the J gene end by 6 bases; junction bases not matched to a gene: 16. This CDR3 has 17 residues. Germline V CDR1 and CDR2: LNHDA, SQIVND (reference sequence). The CDR3 nucleotides read TGTGCCAGTACTCGTCCAGGAGCGGGAGGGTCTACGGATACGCAGTATTTT. Protein product: CASTRPGAGGSTDTQYF.

The rearrangement uses TRBV7-9 and TRBJ2-2; the match to TRBD1 covers 7 bases. Germline trimming cut 2 bases from V and 3 bases from J; bases unmatched to any gene: 6. This CDR3 is 16 amino acids long. In germline, CDR1 is SEHNR, CDR2 FQNEAQ (reference sequence). CDR3 in DNA: TGTGCCAGCAGCTTACCGGGACAGTCCGACACCGGGGAGCTGTTTTTT. Translating gives CASSLPGQSDTGELFF.

The V and J genes are TRBV2 and TRBJ1-5, with 7 bases that match TRBD1. The J segment lost 4 bases and the V segment lost 4 bases, leaving 7 bases of the junction unmatched. Germline V gives CDR1 SNHLY, CDR2 FYNNEI. The CDR3 has 15 residues. The CDR3 spells CASSVGRGENQPQHF. In DNA, the CDR3 is TGTGCCAGCAGTGTCGGCAGGGGGGAAAATCAGCCCCAGCATTTT.

This clone appeared a few times. The chain combines TRBV7-2 with TRBJ1-1; TRBD1 is a possible D gene (5 bases). Trimming left V 3 bases short and J 3 bases short, with 17 bases between. This CDR3 is 16 amino acids long. Germline V CDR1 and CDR2: SGHTA, FQGNSA. CDR3 sequence reads: CASSFPKSGTDTEAFF. Written as DNA, the CDR3 is TGTGCCAGCAGCTTCCCCAAAAGCGGGACGGACACTGAAGCTTTCTTT.

This clone was counted a single time. The chain employs TRBV5-1 and TRBJ2-1, with 7 bases matching TRBD2. Germline CDR1 is SGHRS and CDR2 is YFSETQ. The CDR3 covers 15 residues. V was clipped by 3 bases and J by 0 bases; unmatched bases: 3. The DNA of the CDR3 is TGCGCCAGCAGCTGGGAGGGGCCCTCCTACAATGAGCAGTTCTTC. It encodes CASSWEGPSYNEQFF.

The chain combines TRBV27 with TRBJ1-6; TRBD1 aligns across 7 bases. V shed 6 bases, J shed 9 bases, and the junction held 17 bases outside the gene matches. This CDR3 is built from 17 residues. Germline V gene sequence: CDR1 MNHEY, CDR2 SMNVEV (reference sequence). This CDR3 reads CASSFLLTPGQLSPLHF. CDR3 coding DNA: TGTGCCAGCAGCTTCCTACTTACTCCGGGACAGCTTTCACCCCTCCACTTT.

The V call is TRBV6-2 or TRBV6-3, the J call TRBJ1-4; the D is unclear. The V gene lost 0 bases and the J gene lost 8 bases, with 10 bases spanning the gap. Germline V lookup: CDR1 MNHEY, CDR2 SVGEGT. The CDR3 totals 14 residues. CDR3 nucleotides: TGTGCCAGCAGTTACTCGACCCTGGAGGAAAAACTGTTTTTT. Encoded protein: CASSYSTLEEKLFF.

V is TRBV5-1 and J is TRBJ1-1; 9 bases fit TRBD1. V shed 4 bases, J shed 8 bases, and the junction held 9 bases outside the gene matches. The CDR3 runs to 14 residues. The germline gives CDR1 SGHRS, CDR2 YFSETQ. This chain's CDR3 is CASSKGQGEEEAFF. The CDR3 DNA sequence: TGCGCCAGCAGCAAGGGACAGGGAGAAGAAGAAGCTTTCTTT. The whole variable domain, filled in from reference TRBV5-1 and TRBJ1-1, reads KAGVTQTPRYLIKTRGQQVTLSCSPISGHRSVSWYQQTPGQGLQFLFEYFSETQRNKGNFPGRFSGRQFSNSRSEMNVSTLELGDSALYLCASSKGQGEEEAFFGQGTRLTVV.

This chain links TRBV9 with TRBJ2-1, with D perhaps matching TRBD2 (5 bases). CDR1 and CDR2 (germline): SGDLS, YYNGEE. This CDR3 is 15 amino acids long. V dropped 0 bases and J dropped 4 bases, with 11 bases sitting between them. The DNA for the CDR3 is TGTGCCAGCAGCGTAGTGGCCAGCGGTTACAATGAGCAGTTCTTC. Encoded protein: CASSVVASGYNEQFF.

The chain employs TRBV5-1 and TRBJ2-2, with D hard to call. V shed 3 bases and J shed 3 bases, with 6 bases lying between them. This CDR3 contains 13 residues. Per the germline V gene, CDR1 is SGHRS and CDR2 is YFSETQ. The CDR3 DNA is TGCGCCAGCAGCTCCCCTCACACCGGGGAGCTGTTTTTT. Translation gives CASSSPHTGELFF.

The rearrangement uses TRBV5-1 and TRBJ2-7; TRBD1 is a possible D gene (6 bases). The CDR3 consists of 14 residues. The germline V and J ends were trimmed by 3 bases and 6 bases, with 16 bases remaining between them. The germline V gene encodes CDR1 SGHRS and CDR2 YFSETQ. The CDR3 region is CASSSGPQGGEQYF. The CDR3, as DNA: TGCGCCAGCAGCTCCGGGCCCCAAGGGGGCGAGCAGTACTTC. The full variable domain, with the rest looked up from reference TRBV5-1 and TRBJ2-7, is KAGVTQTPRYLIKTRGQQVTLSCSPISGHRSVSWYQQTPGQGLQFLFEYFSETQRNKGNFPGRFSGRQFSNSRSEMNVSTLELGDSALYLCASSSGPQGGEQYFGPGTRLTVT.

This chain uses TRBV7-2 with TRBJ2-3; 9 bases agree with TRBD2. Unmatched junction bases numbered 1, after V lost 1 base and J lost 2 bases. The germline V gene encodes CDR1 SGHTA and CDR2 FQGNSA. The CDR3 is made up of 15 amino acids. The CDR3 DNA sequence: TGTGCCAGCAGCTTAGTAGCGGGAGCCACAGATACGCAGTATTTT. Translation gives CASSLVAGATDTQYF.

V is TRBV7-3 and J is TRBJ2-5; D unclear. V lost 5 bases and J 5 bases, leaving 12 bases between the germline ends. CDR1 and CDR2 from the germline V gene are SGHTA and FQGTGA. There are 13 residues in the CDR3. The CDR3 nucleotides read TGTGCCAGCAGCCCCCAGAAAGTTGAGACCCAGTACTTC. This encodes CASSPQKVETQYF.

V gene TRBV9 combines with J gene TRBJ2-3, with D maybe TRBD2 (7 bases). Per the germline V gene, CDR1 is SGDLS and CDR2 is YYNGEE. The CDR3 is 16 residues long. V was cut by 4 bases and J by 0 bases, with 15 bases left in between. In DNA, the CDR3 is TGTGCCAGCAGCTACAAGGGGGGGCCTAGCACAGATACGCAGTATTTT. Encoded protein: CASSYKGGPSTDTQYF.

The chain has TRBV5-1 and TRBJ2-7; 10 nucleotides line up with TRBD1. This CDR3 has 15 residues. Germline V gives CDR1 SGHRS, CDR2 YFSETQ. V shed 3 bases and J 7 bases; nucleotides not matched to a gene: 10. This CDR3 is CASSSSGQGLKEQYF. The CDR3 region has the DNA TGCGCCAGCAGCTCCTCGGGACAGGGGTTAAAGGAGCAGTACTTC.

The gene calls are TRBV4-1 and TRBJ1-3; D possibly corresponds to TRBD1 (5 bases). Germline V gene lookup returns CDR1 MGHRA and CDR2 YSYEKL. The length of the CDR3 is 15 residues. The V and J ends lost 5 bases and 4 bases respectively, with 15 bases between them. The CDR3 DNA reads TGCGCCAGCAGCACTGATAGGGGATCAGGAAACACCATATATTTT. Translating it yields CASSTDRGSGNTIYF.

The genes are TRBV5-1 and TRBJ1-2, with D uncertain. The CDR3 extends over 13 amino acids. Trimming shortened V by 0 bases and J by 4 bases, and 7 bases separated the two germline ends. Germline-derived CDR1 and CDR2 are SGHRS and YFSETQ. CDR3 region: CASSLERGYGYTF. CDR3 DNA: TGCGCCAGCAGCTTGGAACGGGGCTATGGCTACACCTTC.

The chain employs TRBV7-2 and TRBJ2-2; TRBD2 aligns across 9 bases. The V and J ends lost 1 base and 6 bases, in that order; junction bases with no gene match: 6. CDR3 length: 16 amino acids. Germline V gene lookup returns CDR1 SGHTA and CDR2 FQGNSA. CDR3 residues: CASSLVGAGGPGELFF. The CDR3 DNA follows: TGTGCCAGCAGCTTAGTAGGAGCGGGAGGACCCGGGGAGCTGTTTTTT.

The chain couples TRBV6-5 to TRBJ1-2; 8 bases are a match to TRBD1. CDR1 is MNHEY and CDR2 is SVGAGI in the germline V gene. The CDR3 covers 13 residues. V was pared by 0 bases and J by 14 bases, with 8 bases of the junction left unmatched. CDR3: CASSYSRARGQTF. The CDR3 bases are TGTGCCAGCAGTTACTCGAGGGCCAGGGGGCAAACCTTC.

The J gene is TRBJ1-5, the V gene TRBV4-1; no firm D call. Germline CDR1 reads MGHRA; CDR2 reads YSYEKL. With 0 bases removed from V and 5 bases from J, the gap between germline ends came to 8 bases. The CDR3 is 14 amino acids. DNA for the CDR3: TGCGCCAGCAGCCAAGACTACAGCTATCAGCCCCAGCATTTT. This sequence encodes CASSQDYSYQPQHF.